This T cell receptor beta chain comes out of a study of CD8+CD57+ T cells in acquired aplastic anemia. At the level of the study: Healthy donor CD4+ samples were sequenced to a depth that averaged about 10.8 million reads.

Profiles of TCR beta VDJ and CDR3 were generated from a genomic DNA template. One entry per CDR3 protein results from TCRdb running MiXCR on the reads. The sample lists just over 400,000 distinct CDR3 sequences, 65% to 80% occurring once. This CDR3 comprises 12 residues. V shed 6 bases and J shed 7 bases, with 10 bases lying between them. This sequence joins TRBV12-3 or TRBV12-4 and TRBJ1-5; D remains unclear. Specimen: sorted CD4+, CD8+, or CD8+CD57+ T cells (not recorded which) from PBMCs. This clonotype was obtained from a human donor in good health, serving as a control. CDR3 protein: CASRRDYQPQHF. In nucleotides, the CDR3 is TGTGCCAGCAGAAGAGATTACCAGCCCCAGCATTTT.